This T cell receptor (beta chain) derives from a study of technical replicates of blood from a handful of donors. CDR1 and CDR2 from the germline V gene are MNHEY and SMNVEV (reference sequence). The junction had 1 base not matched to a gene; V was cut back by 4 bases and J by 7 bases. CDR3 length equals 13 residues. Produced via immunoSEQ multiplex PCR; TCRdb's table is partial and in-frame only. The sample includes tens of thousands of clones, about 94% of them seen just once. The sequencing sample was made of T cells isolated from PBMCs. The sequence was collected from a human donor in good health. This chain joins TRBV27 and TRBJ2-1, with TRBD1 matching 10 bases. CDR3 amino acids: CASSSDRGNEQFF. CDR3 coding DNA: TGTGCCAGCAGTTCGGACAGGGGGAATGAGCAGTTCTTC.